This T cell receptor (beta chain) was identified in a study of cytomegalovirus exposure and HLA in healthy donors. Study-wide results and limits: Analysis performed later found 15,000 or so TCR beta sequences associated with HLA alleles at 0.05 false discovery rate.

Regarding donors, all were healthy bone marrow donors. The CDR3 consists of 17 residues. The V gene's germline CDR1 is MNHEY and CDR2 SMNVEV (reference sequence). With V trimmed by 2 bases and J by 6 bases, 9 bases remained unmatched. The PCR made use of 60 Vbeta and 13 Jbeta primers. The protocol was immunoSEQ multiplex PCR, while the TCRdb copy is restricted to in-frame clones and leaves out a portion. The table has 95,000 to 100,000 clones, over 60% seen once. In the case of this clone: Its target is unknown.

This sequence joins TRBV27 and TRBJ2-1, with TRBD2 identical over 11 bases. Sequencing was performed on PBMCs. The clonotype originates from a female donor in good health and CMV-seronegative. The CDR3 DNA reads TGTGCCAGCAGTTTAGCCTTGTTAGCGGGAGGGCTCAATGAGCAGTTCTTC. Protein product: CASSLALLAGGLNEQFF.